What follows is one TCR beta chain and its context. A few counts support this clonotype. Its specific antigen is unknown. Base qualities are not at hand, and no much larger clone is one base apart. This specimen belongs to a study of blood T cells in healthy people across ages (dated by TCRdb to about 2015). Regarding the complete study: Template switching captured roughly one uniquely barcoded TCR beta cDNA molecule per two T cells in model experiments. Donors were grouped into four age groups: young (average roughly 17 years), middle-aged (under 40), aged (62) and long-lived (82). Using deep sequencing normalized with unique cDNA molecular identifiers, the study measured how TCR beta repertoire diversity changes with age. Using the same blood draw, the study looked at two additional independent replicas of 1 million unique cDNA reads for two donors, one aged 18 to 29 and the other aged 80 or older. What the work shows at the level of the full study, not this receptor alone: A strong correlation was found between observed TCR beta diversity and the percentage of naive T cells measured by flow cytometry. Estimates of total diversity from one million sequenced T cells were regarded as lower bounds and underestimates. Since profiling was done on bulk unsorted PBMCs, naive and antigen-experienced compartments could not be conclusively compared. Observed TCR beta diversity per million T cells fell roughly linearly with age, and a significant reduction was already apparent by age about 43. The long-lived group showed more naive CD4+ T cells, fewer expanded clones and increased TCR diversity than the aged group, suggesting age selection. Donor CMV infection status was unknown, potentially confounding age-related changes in expanded clonotypes.

The library was built by means of 5' RACE. The listed sequencing device is Illumina HiSeq 2500. A second about 7 to 12 cycle PCR used a sample-barcoded 5' primer and a J-beta primer mix. A unique molecular identifier was introduced onto each TCR beta cDNA molecule by a template-switch 5' adaptor carrying 12 random nucleotides. Each sample yielded at least 3 million CDR3-containing paired-end reads. First-strand cDNA was synthesized from all RNA with the Mint cDNA synthesis kit, primed by a TRBC-specific oligonucleotide. All cDNA was treated with uracil-DNA glycosylase and then went through a first 18-cycle PCR with the universal primers M1SS and BC2_uni_R. The study's processing was this. Each sample was normalized by randomly selecting 1 million high-quality reads, each carrying a distinct molecular identifier. Reads sharing molecular identifiers were discarded rather than binned into consensus sequences. MiTCR, with a Q25 quality threshold and the strictest error-elimination algorithm, was used for CDR3 identification, clonotype clustering and error correction. Lower-bound total TCR beta diversity was estimated with a nonparametric unseen species model using Euler transformation. The public reads were reprocessed in TCRdb via fastp at Q25 and MiXCR, keeping in-frame beta chains. Duplicate CDR3 protein sequences are folded into a single record with the most common DNA and genes. TCRdb assigned the V and J calls; the authors' analysis was not used. Recorded for this sample are approximately 490,000 distinct CDR3 sequences; about 25% of them occurred a single time. Of the sample, roughly 10% is held by the ten largest clones.

The 39 donors, aged about 6 to 90 years, were systemically healthy Caucasian individuals from Russia. Each donor gave about 9.8 milliliters of peripheral blood, drawn into EDTA-treated Vacutainer tubes. Ficoll-Paque density-gradient centrifugation was used to isolate PBMCs, with at least 7 million obtained per sample. Total RNA was extracted from PBMCs with Trizol reagent, with at least 6 micrograms obtained per sample. The percentages of naive CD45RAhigh/CD27high T cells were determined by flow cytometry on a PBMC aliquot from every donor. The same data also went into a second study, on T cells of mothers and their children. As the second publication notes: Donors were nine systemically healthy Caucasian individuals: three mothers and their six children. cDNA synthesis consumed the entire amount of extracted RNA, loaded at around 1.5 ug RNA in each 15 ul reaction. Sample barcodes and 2-4 random nucleotides were added via the M1S primer in the second PCR. More than 8 million TCR beta CDR3 reads were obtained from each mother, and some 3.2 million reads were obtained from each child. Thymic selection similarly shapes TCR recombination output in related and unrelated pairs, with minor effect from inherited differences. Normalized repertoire overlap in related mother-child pairs was always slightly higher than in unrelated mother-child pairs, but the difference was never significant. No persistent microchimeric T cell clones were detected, at a sensitivity of approximately 90 clones per million clonotypes. To look for features that set related mother-child pairs apart from unrelated individuals, the researchers ran deep NGS to compare the TCR beta repertoires of mothers and children. The mean age was 40 +/- 4 years for the mothers and about 10 +/- 4 years for the children. After adapters were ligated using NEBNext reagents, the libraries underwent 100+100 nt paired-end sequencing on an Illumina HiSeq 2000. To prevent cross-contamination, the mother and child libraries were prepared a month apart and were sequenced in separate runs. For each donor, between roughly 500,000 and 2,200,000 distinct TCR beta clonotypes were identified. Naive TCR beta clonotypes were estimated from low-frequency clonotypes matched to each donor's FACS-determined naive share, without sorting.

The sequence was obtained from a boy aged 5 to 17 in good health. Specimen: blood.

The DNA is as follows: TGCAGTGCTATTCAGGAATTGCCGTGGGCCCAAGAGACCCAGTACTTC. Its translation reads: CSAIQELPWAQETQYF. This chain is built from TRBV20-1 and TRBJ2-5, with no confident D gene call. As encoded in the germline V gene (reference sequence), CDR1 is DFQATT while CDR2 is SNEGSKA. V is cut by 4 bases and J by 1 base, and the space between the germline ends is 19 bases. The CDR3, from cysteine to phenylalanine, totals 16 residues. Solely the CDR3 DNA is kept, with 48 bases framed from the first base.